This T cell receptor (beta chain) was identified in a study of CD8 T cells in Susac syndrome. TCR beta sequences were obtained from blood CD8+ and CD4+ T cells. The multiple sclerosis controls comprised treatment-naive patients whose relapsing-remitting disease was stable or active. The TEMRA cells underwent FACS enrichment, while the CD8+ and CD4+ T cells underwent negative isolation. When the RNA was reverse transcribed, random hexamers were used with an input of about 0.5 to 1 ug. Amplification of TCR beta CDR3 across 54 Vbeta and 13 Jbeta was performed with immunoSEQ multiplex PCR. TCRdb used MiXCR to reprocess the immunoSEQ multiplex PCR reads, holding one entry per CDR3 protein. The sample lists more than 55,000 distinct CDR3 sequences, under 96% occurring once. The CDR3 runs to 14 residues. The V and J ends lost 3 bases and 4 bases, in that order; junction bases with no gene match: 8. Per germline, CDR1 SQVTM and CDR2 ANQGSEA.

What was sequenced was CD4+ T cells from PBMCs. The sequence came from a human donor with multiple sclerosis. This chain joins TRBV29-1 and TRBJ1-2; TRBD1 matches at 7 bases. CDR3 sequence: CSVDPLDRAYGYTF. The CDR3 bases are TGCAGCGTTGACCCCCTCGACAGGGCCTATGGCTACACCTTC.